A selection of T cell receptor beta chains follows, all from one sample in a study of cytomegalovirus exposure and HLA in healthy donors. Assay used: immunoSEQ multiplex PCR; TCRdb lists only in-frame clones, some missing. The profile shows around 300,000 clones, about 66% of them singletons. Sequencing input: PBMCs. Receptors originate from a female donor in good health and CMV-seronegative. Each CDR3 is given with its conserved first and last residue. Fields, in order: CDR3 protein, CDR3 DNA, J gene, D gene, CDR3 length, clone size, V gene. The D gene is left open where the match is weak. The listing skips clone size in some rows; elsewhere it reads once, few, many or a size class.

CASSPLQGLQETQYF | TGTGCCAGCAGTCCGCTACAGGGTCTCCAAGAGACCCAGTACTTC | TRBJ2-5 | NA | 15 | NA | TRBV25-1
CASSGSTPAAKTYEQYF | TGTGCCAGCAGTGGGTCCACACCAGCGGCTAAAACCTACGAGCAGTACTTC | TRBJ2-7 | NA | 17 | few | TRBV2
CASSEAGGRPGFF | TGTGCCAGCAGTGAAGCAGGGGGCAGACCGGGGTTCTTC | TRBJ2-1 | TRBD1 | 13 | NA | TRBV2
CASSLALRLAGTEQYF | TGTGCCAGCAGCTTAGCACTAAGACTAGCGGGAACCGAGCAGTACTTC | TRBJ2-7 | TRBD2 | 16 | many | TRBV11-2
CASSLDRWQGGYTF | TGTGCCAGCAGCCTCGACAGGTGGCAGGGTGGCTACACCTTC | TRBJ1-2 | NA | 14 | NA | TRBV5-4
CASSLVATHEQYF | TGTGCCAGCAGCTTGGTAGCGACCCACGAGCAGTACTTC | TRBJ2-7 | NA | 13 | NA | TRBV7-6
CASSSRLAGAVYVQYF | TGTGCCAGCAGTTCCAGACTAGCGGGAGCCGTCTATGTGCAGTACTTC | TRBJ2-7 | TRBD2 | 16 | NA | TRBV28
CASSPTGGRLAKNIQYF | TGTGCCAGCAGCCCAACGGGCGGGAGGTTGGCCAAAAACATTCAGTACTTC | TRBJ2-4 | TRBD2 | 17 | NA | TRBV5-4
CASSPLTGSLDEQYF | TGTGCCAGCTCACCCTTGACAGGGAGTCTCGACGAGCAGTACTTC | TRBJ2-7 | TRBD1 | 15 | NA | TRBV18
CASSLDGSGSWEKLFF | TGTGCCAGCAGCTTAGATGGATCGGGGTCCTGGGAAAAACTGTTTTTT | TRBJ1-4 | NA | 16 | NA | TRBV11-2
CSAGRGTQYF | TGCAGCGCCGGAAGGGGGACCCAGTACTTC | TRBJ2-5 | NA | 10 | NA | TRBV29-1
CASSQLAGGPRGNEQFF | TGCGCCAGCAGCCAACTAGCGGGAGGGCCTAGGGGCAATGAGCAGTTCTTC | TRBJ2-1 | TRBD2 | 17 | NA | TRBV4-1
CASSPQAGGSYNEQFF | TGTGCCAGCAGTCCCCAGGCAGGGGGTTCCTACAATGAGCAGTTCTTC | TRBJ2-1 | TRBD1 | 16 | NA | TRBV2
CASSQPPGDRAGQPQHF | TGCGCCAGCAGCCAACCCCCAGGGGACAGGGCGGGTCAGCCCCAGCATTTT | TRBJ1-5 | TRBD1 | 17 | NA | TRBV4-1
CASSLPRSGRYEQYF | TGTGCCAGCAGCTTGCCCAGGAGCGGACGATACGAGCAGTACTTC | TRBJ2-7 | NA | 15 | NA | TRBV7-2
CASSPPSGSGELFF | TGTGCCAGCTCACCACCGTCCGGGTCCGGGGAGCTGTTTTTT | TRBJ2-2 | NA | 14 | few | TRBV18
CASSLGMTGGNTEAFF | TGCGCCAGCAGCTTGGGGATGACAGGGGGAAACACTGAAGCTTTCTTT | TRBJ1-1 | TRBD1 | 16 | NA | TRBV5-1
CASSPWDYACEQYF | NA | TRBJ2-7 | NA | 14 | NA | TRBV7-7
CASSLEASGRAGYEQYF | TGCGCCAGCAGCTTGGAGGCTAGCGGGAGGGCCGGATACGAGCAGTACTTC | TRBJ2-7 | TRBD2 | 17 | NA | TRBV5-1
CASSPLAGGGGEQYF | TGTGCCAGCAGCCCACTAGCGGGAGGGGGTGGCGAGCAGTACTTC | TRBJ2-7 | TRBD2 | 15 | NA | TRBV5-6
CASSLDPGGYEQYF | TGTGCCAGCAGCTTAGATCCAGGGGGCTACGAGCAGTACTTC | TRBJ2-7 | TRBD1 | 14 | NA | TRBV11-2
CASSLPGTGNGYTF | TGTGCCAGCAGTTTACCCGGGACAGGGAACGGCTACACCTTC | TRBJ1-2 | TRBD1 | 14 | few | TRBV28
CASSLGQGYNEQFF | TGTGCCAGCAGTTTGGGACAGGGTTACAATGAGCAGTTCTTC | TRBJ2-1 | TRBD1 | 14 | NA | TRBV27
CASGSSEGGGSYNEQFF | TGTGCTAGTGGTTCGTCAGAGGGGGGGGGCTCCTACAATGAGCAGTTCTTC | TRBJ2-1 | NA | 17 | NA | TRBV12-5
CAISAGLAGDAKNIQYF | TGTGCCATCAGTGCCGGACTAGCGGGAGACGCCAAAAACATTCAGTACTTC | TRBJ2-4 | TRBD2 | 17 | once | TRBV10-3
CSSSLESYEQYF | TGTTCCAGCAGCTTGGAGTCCTACGAGCAGTACTTC | TRBJ2-7 | NA | 12 | NA | TRBV7-9
CASSLGPEAFF | TGTGCCAGCAGTTTGGGCCCGGAAGCTTTCTTT | TRBJ1-1 | NA | 11 | NA | TRBV28
CASSHWSGLYNEQFF | TGCGCCAGCAGCCATTGGTCGGGACTTTACAATGAGCAGTTCTTC | TRBJ2-1 | NA | 15 | NA | TRBV4-1
CAGYAGGLADNEQFF | TGTGCCGGGTACGCGGGGGGACTAGCGGATAATGAGCAGTTCTTC | TRBJ2-1 | TRBD2 | 15 | NA | TRBV5-6
CASSQVFSGRPYNEQFF | TGTGCCAGCAGCCAAGTTTTTAGCGGGAGACCCTACAATGAGCAGTTCTTC | TRBJ2-1 | TRBD2 | 17 | NA | TRBV14
CASSQGGGAGGITDTQYF | TGTGCCAGCAGCCAAGGAGGAGGAGCGGGAGGGATCACAGATACGCAGTATTTT | TRBJ2-3 | TRBD2 | 18 | few | TRBV4-2
CASSLVQGNTGELFF | TGTGCCAGCAGCTTGGTCCAGGGGAACACCGGGGAGCTGTTTTTT | TRBJ2-2 | NA | 15 | NA | TRBV5-4
CASGLHARSHQPQHF | TGTGCCAGCGGTTTACACGCCCGGTCCCATCAGCCCCAGCATTTT | TRBJ1-5 | NA | 15 | NA | TRBV27
CASNRGQGPYTEAFF | TGCGCCAGCAACCGGGGACAGGGGCCCTACACTGAAGCTTTCTTT | TRBJ1-1 | TRBD1 | 15 | NA | TRBV5-1
CASRFSENAYNEQFF | TGTGCCAGCAGATTTAGCGAGAATGCCTACAATGAGCAGTTCTTC | TRBJ2-1 | NA | 15 | NA | TRBV11-1
CASSEREGTEAFF | TGTGCCAGCAGTGAACGGGAGGGCACTGAAGCTTTCTTT | TRBJ1-1 | NA | 13 | few | TRBV6-5
CASSLPTGFHEQYF | TGTGCCAGCAGCTTACCGACAGGGTTCCACGAGCAGTACTTC | TRBJ2-7 | TRBD1 | 14 | NA | TRBV11-2
CASGRTDPLGDGYTF | TGCGCCAGCGGGCGGACAGACCCGCTTGGAGATGGCTACACCTTC | TRBJ1-2 | NA | 15 | NA | TRBV5-1
CASSEWASGDTQYF | TGTGCCAGCAGTGAATGGGCTAGCGGAGATACGCAGTATTTT | TRBJ2-3 | TRBD2 | 14 | NA | TRBV6-1
CASSPTGEVETQYF | TGTGCCAGCTCACCCACAGGGGAGGTGGAGACCCAGTACTTC | TRBJ2-5 | NA | 14 | NA | TRBV18
CASSRTGLNGYTF | TGTGCCAGCAGTCGGACAGGATTAAATGGCTACACCTTC | TRBJ1-2 | TRBD1 | 13 | few | TRBV2
CASFDRVHEQFF | TGTGCCAGCTTCGACAGGGTGCATGAGCAGTTCTTC | TRBJ2-1 | TRBD1 | 12 | NA | TRBV6-1
CSVEEGTGGVYEQYF | TGCAGCGTTGAAGAAGGGACAGGGGGGGTCTACGAGCAGTACTTC | TRBJ2-7 | TRBD1 | 15 | NA | TRBV29-1
CASSLMRGSGYNEQFF | TGTGCCAGCAGTTTAATGCGGGGTAGCGGCTACAATGAGCAGTTCTTC | TRBJ2-1 | NA | 16 | NA | TRBV6-5
CASSGGMYEQYF | TGTGCCAGCAGTGGCGGGATGTACGAGCAGTACTTC | TRBJ2-7 | NA | 12 | NA | TRBV6-6
CASSPRLAGLGAQYF | TGTGCCAGCAGCCCGAGACTAGCGGGCCTTGGGGCCCAGTACTTC | TRBJ2-5 | TRBD2 | 15 | NA | TRBV6-5
CATSRRQRGGSNQPQHF | TGTGCCACCAGCAGGAGACAGAGGGGGGGGAGCAATCAGCCCCAGCATTTT | TRBJ1-5 | NA | 17 | NA | TRBV15
CASSFPPIRAFF | TGTGCCAGCAGCTTCCCGCCTATTCGGGCTTTCTTT | TRBJ1-1 | NA | 12 | NA | TRBV7-2
CASSLDSGRQETQYF | TGCGCCAGCAGCTTGGATAGCGGGAGGCAAGAGACCCAGTACTTC | TRBJ2-5 | TRBD2 | 15 | once | TRBV5-1
CASSFRGSSLEQYF | TGTGCCAGCAGTTTTCGGGGGAGTTCCCTCGAGCAGTACTTC | TRBJ2-7 | NA | 14 | NA | TRBV28
CASSLLEVLKETQYF | TGTGCCAGCAGCTTACTCGAGGTCTTAAAAGAGACCCAGTACTTC | TRBJ2-5 | NA | 15 | NA | TRBV7-9
CASSPGQGGIEQYF | TGTGCCAGCTCACCGGGACAGGGGGGGATCGAGCAGTACTTC | TRBJ2-7 | TRBD1 | 14 | NA | TRBV18
CASSETPGNTIYF | TGCGCCAGCAGCGAGACTCCCGGAAACACCATATATTTT | TRBJ1-3 | NA | 13 | few | TRBV5-1
CASSLMVGGELFF | TGTGCCAGCAGCTTAATGGTCGGCGGGGAGCTGTTTTTT | TRBJ2-2 | NA | 13 | NA | TRBV7-2
CASSTGQENYGYTF | TGTGCCAGCAGTACGGGACAGGAAAACTATGGCTACACCTTC | TRBJ1-2 | TRBD1 | 14 | NA | TRBV6-1
CASSEELDYEQYF | TGTGCCAGCAGTGAAGAACTAGATTACGAGCAGTACTTC | TRBJ2-7 | NA | 13 | once | TRBV6-1
CASREGKNTGELFF | TGTGCCAGCAGGGAGGGGAAGAACACCGGGGAGCTGTTTTTT | TRBJ2-2 | NA | 14 | once | TRBV2
CASSPLALRTDTQYF | TGTGCCAGCTCACCACTAGCGCTACGCACAGATACGCAGTATTTT | TRBJ2-3 | NA | 15 | NA | TRBV18
CATSRVGQGNNQPQHF | TGTGCCACCAGCAGAGTGGGACAGGGGAACAATCAGCCCCAGCATTTT | TRBJ1-5 | TRBD1 | 16 | once | TRBV15
CAWTLSTGRNSPLHF | TGTGCCTGGACTCTCTCGACAGGGCGGAATTCACCCCTCCACTTT | TRBJ1-6 | TRBD1 | 15 | NA | TRBV30